This record covers a single T cell receptor (beta chain). The data belong to a study of blood T cell repertoires in COVID-19. Background on the study: T cells, B-cell-depleted T cells, or PBMCs provided the cDNA or gDNA that served as material.

Cohorts were determined from participant-reported clinical history. Exposed participants came across a COVID-19 case within 2 weeks before study entry. The method was immunoSEQ multiplex PCR; TCRdb's version includes in-frame clones alone and lacks a portion of them. Here the sample spans 250,000 to 300,000 clones, roughly 80% being singletons. This TCR came from a man aged 40-50 years who had been exposed to COVID-19. Input material: PBMCs or T cells enriched from blood (not recorded which).

DNA of the CDR3: TGTGCCAGCAGCTTGGGGGAGGCGGGGATGCCCCAGCATTTT. Protein product: CASSLGEAGMPQHF. The V gene is TRBV7-2, the J gene TRBJ1-5; the D gene is possibly TRBD1 (5 bases). V lost 3 bases to trimming and J lost 9 bases, with 15 bases between them. Germline loops: CDR1 SGHTA, CDR2 FQGNSA. The length of the CDR3 is 14 residues.